This is a list of T cell receptor beta chains from one sample in a study of shared clonotypes between healthy human individuals. Data came from immunoSEQ multiplex PCR; TCRdb stores just in-frame clones and leaves some out. The sample carries under 2,500,000 clones, approximately 95% recorded once. Specimen: naive CD4+ T cells sorted from blood. All receptors derive from a man aged 18 to 29 in good health. CDR3s include the opening cysteine and the closing phenylalanine or tryptophan. Each record gives: clone size, D gene, V gene, J gene, CDR3 protein, CDR3 DNA. The D gene is left open where the match is weak. Some rows mark clone size as missing; the rest say once, few, many or name a class of expanded clone.

size: once; D: .; V: TRBV19; J: TRBJ1-6; CDR3: CASSTRTDLFYNSPLHF; DNA: TGTGCCAGTAGCACGAGGACAGATCTATTTTATAATTCACCCCTCCACTTT
size: .; D: .; V: TRBV10-3; J: TRBJ2-1; CDR3: CAISEIATSSYNEQFF; DNA: TGTGCCATCAGTGAGATAGCGACGAGCTCCTACAATGAGCAGTTCTTC
size: few; D: .; V: TRBV2; J: TRBJ1-2; CDR3: CASSELRHYGYTF; DNA: TGTGCCAGCAGTGAACTAAGACACTATGGCTACACCTTC
size: .; D: TRBD1; V: TRBV5-4; J: TRBJ2-7; CDR3: CASSPRDRGEQYF; DNA: TGTGCCAGCAGCCCGAGGGACAGGGGTGAGCAGTACTTC
size: .; D: TRBD1; V: TRBV5-1; J: TRBJ1-1; CDR3: CASSLGQGYTEAFF; DNA: TGCGCCAGCAGCTTGGGACAGGGATATACTGAAGCTTTCTTT
size: .; D: TRBD1; V: TRBV19; J: TRBJ2-3; CDR3: CASSRQGGDTQYF; DNA: TGTGCCAGTAGTAGACAGGGGGGAGATACGCAGTATTTT
size: .; D: .; V: TRBV5-1; J: TRBJ2-7; CDR3: CASSLEVTTAVEQYF; DNA: TGCGCCAGCAGCTTGGAGGTCACAACAGCGGTCGAGCAGTACTTC
size: .; D: .; V: TRBV2; J: TRBJ2-1; CDR3: CASRLLGLEQFF; DNA: TGTGCCAGCAGGCTACTAGGGCTGGAGCAGTTCTTC
size: once; D: .; V: TRBV7-2; J: TRBJ2-7; CDR3: CASSLFSLGATREQYF; DNA: TGTGCCAGCAGCTTATTTTCCCTAGGGGCTACGAGAGAGCAGTACTTC
size: .; D: .; V: TRBV5-6; J: TRBJ1-2; CDR3: CASSRGEGYGYTF; DNA: TGTGCCAGTTCCCGGGGTGAAGGCTATGGCTACACCTTC
size: .; D: .; V: TRBV2; J: TRBJ2-7; CDR3: CASSVQSLTYEQYF; DNA: TGTGCCAGCAGTGTACAGAGCCTTACCTACGAGCAGTACTTC
size: .; D: .; V: TRBV11-2; J: TRBJ2-1; CDR3: CASSLEWGEQFF; DNA: TGTGCCAGCAGCTTAGAATGGGGGGAGCAGTTCTTC
size: once; D: TRBD2; V: TRBV5-1; J: TRBJ2-3; CDR3: CASSLAGSDTQYF; DNA: TGCGCCAGCAGCCTAGCGGGATCAGATACGCAGTATTTT
size: .; D: .; V: TRBV30; J: TRBJ1-3; CDR3: CAWSVRSGSAGNTIYF; DNA: TGTGCCTGGAGTGTTAGGTCTGGTTCCGCTGGAAACACCATATATTTT
size: .; D: TRBD2; V: TRBV7-6; J: TRBJ2-1; CDR3: CASSRDYYFGDEQFF; DNA: TGTGCCAGCAGCCGGGACTATTACTTCGGCGATGAGCAGTTCTTC
size: .; D: TRBD2; V: TRBV6-1; J: TRBJ2-1; CDR3: CASSLLAGYYNEQFF; DNA: TGTGCCAGCAGTTTACTAGCGGGGTACTACAATGAGCAGTTCTTC
size: .; D: .; V: TRBV6-1; J: TRBJ1-5; CDR3: CASSELGTQPQHF; DNA: TGTGCCAGCAGTGAACTGGGGACTCAGCCCCAGCATTTT
size: once; D: TRBD1; V: TRBV19; J: TRBJ2-5; CDR3: CASSIGDRRGVETQYF; DNA: TGTGCCAGTAGTATTGGGGACAGGAGGGGGGTAGAGACCCAGTACTTC
size: .; D: .; V: TRBV6-5; J: TRBJ1-4; CDR3: CASKEGAGRGEKLFF; DNA: TGTGCCAGCAAGGAAGGGGCAGGCCGTGGTGAAAAACTGTTTTTT
size: .; D: TRBD2; V: TRBV30; J: TRBJ2-1; CDR3: CAWSAARTSAGLHEQFF; DNA: TGTGCCTGGAGCGCCGCCCGGACTAGCGCGGGACTTCATGAGCAGTTCTTC
size: .; D: .; V: TRBV10-3; J: TRBJ1-1; CDR3: CAIRQTENTEAFF; DNA: TGTGCCATCAGACAGACAGAGAACACTGAAGCTTTCTTT
size: .; D: TRBD1; V: TRBV5-1; J: TRBJ2-3; CDR3: CASSHRQGADTQYF; DNA: TGCGCCAGCAGCCACCGACAGGGTGCAGATACGCAGTATTTT
size: .; D: .; V: TRBV7-2; J: TRBJ2-5; CDR3: CASSSQGHPRTQYF; DNA: TGTGCCAGCAGCTCCCAGGGACACCCACGGACCCAGTACTTC
size: .; D: .; V: TRBV7-6; J: TRBJ2-5; CDR3: CASSRTGTLAPKETQYF; DNA: TGTGCCAGCAGCCGCACGGGGACCCTAGCGCCCAAAGAGACCCAGTACTTC
size: .; D: .; V: TRBV5-8; J: TRBJ1-2; CDR3: CASSLDRTTYGYTF; DNA: TGTGCCAGCAGCTTGGACAGAACGACCTATGGCTACACCTTC
size: .; D: TRBD2; V: TRBV7-2; J: TRBJ2-3; CDR3: CASSFVAGGPPTDTQYF; DNA: TGTGCCAGCAGCTTCGTAGCGGGAGGGCCTCCCACAGATACGCAGTATTTT
size: once; D: .; V: TRBV9; J: TRBJ2-5; CDR3: CASSARGTRETQYF; DNA: TGTGCCAGCAGCGCCAGGGGAACGCGAGAGACCCAGTACTTC
size: .; D: TRBD1; V: TRBV6-1; J: TRBJ1-4; CDR3: CASRPRGHGEKLFF; DNA: TGTGCCAGCAGACCCAGGGGGCACGGTGAAAAACTGTTTTTT
size: once; D: .; V: TRBV7-2; J: TRBJ1-1; CDR3: CASSPVGQTLNTEAFF; DNA: TGTGCCAGCAGCCCAGTTGGACAGACTTTGAACACTGAAGCTTTCTTT
size: .; D: .; V: TRBV6-5; J: TRBJ1-1; CDR3: CATSWGMNTEAFF; DNA: TGTGCCACCTCGTGGGGGATGAACACTGAAGCTTTCTTT